This T cell receptor beta chain is drawn from a study of T-cell reconstitution after alpha-beta-depleted transplantation in children. General observations from the study: Some patients owed their high day-60 TCRbeta diversity to surviving recipient T cells and thymic progenitors.

Trimming shortened V by 2 bases and J by 5 bases, and 9 bases separated the two germline ends. This CDR3 region has 13 residues. Germline V gene data show CDR1 as SGHNT and CDR2 as YYREEE (reference sequence). In this sample, this clonotype turned up many times. Its specificity is not known. Library preparation (for TCRbeta) was performed with unique molecular identifiers. From the PCR reads, TCRdb called clonotypes with MiXCR, one entry per CDR3 protein. The repertoire holds 40,000 to 55,000 distinct CDR3 sequences, with about a tenth as singletons. V is TRBV5-4 and J is TRBJ2-3; D is perhaps TRBD2 (6 bases). Sequences were derived from PBMCs, mostly from graft donor cells, sampled 60 days after TCRalphabeta/CD19-depleted stem cell transplant. The TCR sequence derives from a male patient aged 2-15 years who had a stem cell transplant for chronic granulomatous disease, so the T cells may come from the graft donor. CDR3 bases: TGTGCCAGCAGCTTCCTCGGGGGAGATACGCAGTATTTT. It specifies CASSFLGGDTQYF.